This TCR beta chain originates from a study of CD8+ T cells in alopecia areata (dated by TCRdb to the late 2010s). About the investigation overall: Treated patients were enrolled in an open-label pilot trial of oral tofacitinib, 5 to 10 mg twice daily, for moderate-to-severe alopecia areata. The study used high-throughput TCRbeta sequencing to examine T cell clonal expansion in alopecia areata, in both the C3H/HeJ mouse model and human patients. Tofacitinib-treated patients had biopsies at baseline and at 4 and 24 weeks of treatment, with a later scalp biopsy in several patients. Scalp clonality was compared among normal scalp (n=4), patchy alopecia areata scalp (n=8), and alopecia totalis/universalis scalp (n=8). Patients stayed on tofacitinib for 6 to 18 months and then had 6 months of follow-up off drug so that delayed response and recurrence could be assessed. The RNA source kit depended on sample type: the PAXgene miRNA kit for fixed scalp, the miRNeasy kit for PBMCs, and the RNeasy kit for mouse skin. TCRbeta CDR3 regions were amplified by immunoSEQ multiplex PCR with 35 Vbeta forward and 13 Jbeta reverse primers. Human TCRbeta sequencing covered scalp tissue and sorted CD4+ and CD8+ peripheral blood T cells from patchy and totalis/universalis alopecia areata patients and healthy controls. For the treated patients, the SALT score, which quantifies what percentage of scalp surface area is affected, served as the measure of disease severity.

The time point tag for this specimen amounts to: roughly 26 weeks on oral tofacitinib. This specimen's treatment or condition label, interpreted: oral pan-JAK inhibitor, 5-10 mg twice daily. From alopecia areata patients, peripheral blood was collected along with lesional scalp punch biopsies. PBMCs were separated by density centrifugation and stained for CD3, CD4 and CD8, after which CD4+ and CD8+ T cells were sorted on a FACSAria. This clone was seen only a few times. Its antigen is unknown. It has no much larger one-base neighbor in the sample; base qualities were not kept. Library preparation used the immunoSEQ multiplex PCR assay. For TCR sequencing, RNA was extracted from every sample and reverse transcribed into cDNA to serve as template. First-strand cDNA was synthesized with SuperScript III using a 2:1 mix of oligo-dT and random hexamers. A synthetic immune receptor repertoire was used to gauge amplification bias, and whatever bias remained was removed computationally. As for how the authors treated the data: After raw reads were preprocessed to remove errors, the CDR3 was defined following IMGT conventions as running from the conserved cysteine to phenylalanine. Clonality was computed by normalizing Shannon entropy by log2 of the number of productive unique TCRs and subtracting the result from 1. CD4 or CD8 identity of scalp clones was inferred by cross-referencing scalp TCRbeta sequences with sorted blood CD4 and CD8 repertoires. Entries here come from immuneACCESS through TCRdb and include only in-frame sequences with V and J called. Some clones fail to appear in such tables; in the studies checked, an unresolved V gene covers under half of the shortfall, and the cause of the remainder is unknown. V, J and clone size derive from that table, while D and trimming were established from the DNA sequence. The sample table records roughly 110,000 clones; less than 70% of these occur just once. Of the sample, approximately 3.6% is held by the ten largest clones.

Here is what the overall study found, with its caveats: Lesional scalp, especially in alopecia totalis/universalis, showed higher clonality and more expanded CD8+ clones than normal scalp, suggesting antigenic drive. Shared TCR sequences between patients were less evident than in mice, which may be partly attributable to HLA diversity in the patient population. Scalp TCR repertoire analysis is complicated because resident alphabeta T cells in normal human skin are also sequenced, whereas mouse skin is dominated by gammadelta T cells. During tofacitinib treatment, many expanded lesional clones stuck around in both scalp and blood, and this persistence may partly explain why relapse happens after treatment is stopped. The treated cohort was small, with a single nonresponder, so links between baseline CD8+ expansion and response need larger studies. Scalp clonality and the number of expanded CD8+ clones among the top 100 scalp clones were significantly decreased by tofacitinib.

The receptor comes from a human donor with alopecia areata. The source material was CD4+ T cells sorted from blood, sampled at week 24, from a patient treated with tofacitinib.

For the CDR3, the sequence is CASSYRRRDTEAFF. DNA sequence: TGTGCCAGCAGTTACCGCCGCAGGGATACTGAAGCTTTCTTT. Recombination linked TRBV6-5 to TRBJ1-1; TRBD1 is perhaps the D gene, given 5 matching bases. Spanning cysteine to phenylalanine, the CDR3 consists of 14 amino acids. Only CDR3 DNA is held: 42 bases, read in frame from base 1. Reading the germline V gene gives CDR1 MNHEY and CDR2 SVGAGI. V and J lose 2 bases and 5 bases, and a span of 12 bases separates them.